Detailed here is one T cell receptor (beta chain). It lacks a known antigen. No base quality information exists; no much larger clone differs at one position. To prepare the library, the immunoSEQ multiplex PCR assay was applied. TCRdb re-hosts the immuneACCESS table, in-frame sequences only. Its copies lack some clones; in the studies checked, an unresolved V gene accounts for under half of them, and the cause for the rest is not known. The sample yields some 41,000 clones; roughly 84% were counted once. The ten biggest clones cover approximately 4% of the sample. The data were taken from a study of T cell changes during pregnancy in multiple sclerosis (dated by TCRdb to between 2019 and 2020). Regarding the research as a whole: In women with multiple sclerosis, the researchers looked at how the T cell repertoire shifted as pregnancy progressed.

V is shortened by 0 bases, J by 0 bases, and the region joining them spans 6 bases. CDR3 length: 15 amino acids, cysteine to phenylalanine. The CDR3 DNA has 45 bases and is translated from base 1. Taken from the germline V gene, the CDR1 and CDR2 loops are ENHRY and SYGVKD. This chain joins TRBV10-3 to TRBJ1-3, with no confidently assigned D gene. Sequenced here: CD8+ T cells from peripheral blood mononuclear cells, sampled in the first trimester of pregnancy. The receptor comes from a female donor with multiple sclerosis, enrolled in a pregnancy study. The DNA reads TGTGCCATCAGTGAGTCCTGGAGCTCTGGAAACACCATATATTTT. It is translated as CAISESWSSGNTIYF.